Detailed here is one TCR beta chain. Its antigen remains unknown. This sample was included in a study of cytomegalovirus exposure and HLA in healthy donors. Study conclusions and caveats: Later work showed greater clonal expansion in HLA-associated TCR beta chains than in equally common others. In a later analysis, at a false discovery rate of 0.05, about 16,000 TCR beta sequences matched HLA alleles.

The primer mix had 60 Vbeta and 13 Jbeta primers. Original processing methods: As a later analysis found, there were roughly 80 million unique TCR beta chains, of which around 10 million were shared. Sequencing was performed with immunoSEQ multiplex PCR; in TCRdb, only in-frame clones are kept and a portion is missing. For V, J and clone size, that table is used; D and trimming come from the DNA. The table records roughly 230,000 clones, over 90% of them present only once. Deletions cut 3 bases from V and 2 bases from J, with 17 bases between. Germline CDR1 reads SGHAT; CDR2 reads FQNNGV. The CDR3 length is 17 residues.

V is TRBV11-2 and J is TRBJ1-5; D gene ambiguous. The sequenced sample consisted of PBMCs. This receptor was taken from a girl aged 2-10 years in good health and CMV-seronegative. The CDR3 sequence is CASSFDSPSGGNQPQHF. The CDR3 DNA follows: TGTGCCAGCAGCTTTGATTCGCCGTCCGGAGGCAATCAGCCCCAGCATTTT.